This T cell receptor beta chain was captured in a study of blood T cell repertoires in COVID-19 (dated by TCRdb to 2020 to 2022). Describing the broader study: The collaborator samples originated in the United States, Italy and Spain and spanned the acute and convalescent phases of COVID-19. The material from the prospective study consisted of cDNA or gDNA derived from T cells, B-cell-depleted T cells, or PBMCs. The dataset comprised deeply sampled blood TCRbeta repertoires from subjects exposed to, actively infected with, or recovered from COVID-19. The repertoires were made available in a free public database intended to serve as a resource for research on the immune response to SARS-CoV-2. The samples were drawn from the first 160 participants of the ongoing ImmuneRACE study and from roughly 1,300 subjects provided by 6 global collaborators. Nearly every sample came with metadata listing a de-identified subject ID, COVID-19 status, age in years and sex. Where HLA class I and class II types were available, the types were taken from metadata supplied by the sample provider, not from assay-based typing.

There are 15 amino acids in the CDR3, from cysteine to phenylalanine inclusive. The only DNA kept is the CDR3, 45 bases in frame from the first base. Trimming costs V 0 bases and J 2 bases, and their ends lie 9 bases apart. CDR1 and CDR2, looked up from the germline V gene, are SGHDT and YYEEEE. Points the paper makes about the study in general: Clinical and demographic metadata were provided uncurated, with the amount varying by source and participant.

Collaborating institutions collected whole blood in K2EDTA tubes following their own protocols. Collaborator samples were shipped for TCRbeta analysis as frozen whole blood, isolated PBMCs, or DNA extracted from either sample type. TCRbeta CDR3 regions were amplified from genomic DNA using the immunoSEQ Assay, a bias-controlled multiplex PCR. On the authors' methods: Within the assay, amplification of reference gene primers was used to estimate how many nucleated cells each sample contained. Sequence reads were collapsed and filtered to measure the absolute abundance of every unique TCRbeta CDR3 rearrangement. For each sample, productive Simpson clonality was calculated as the square root of Simpson's diversity index across productive rearrangements. TCRdb limited this immuneACCESS table to in-frame rearrangements with V and J called. A share of clones is missing; checked studies link under half to unresolved V genes, and the rest is unexplained. For V, J and clone size, that table is used; D and trimming come from the DNA. This sample has about 67,000 clones in its table, and more than 75% of those were observed once. Under 9.5% of the sample is held by the ten biggest clonotypes.

Concerning this clone: Its specific antigen is unknown. Base qualities were left out, and no much larger clone turns up one base away.

Sequencing was carried out using peripheral blood. The rearranged chain carries TRBV5-6 and TRBJ1-3; the D gene is perhaps TRBD1, on 5 matching bases. The TCR sequence derives from a man over 45 with active COVID-19. The sequenced DNA: TGTGCCAGCAGCTTGGGGGGGACTGCTGGAAACACCATATATTTT. Its coded protein is CASSLGGTAGNTIYF.